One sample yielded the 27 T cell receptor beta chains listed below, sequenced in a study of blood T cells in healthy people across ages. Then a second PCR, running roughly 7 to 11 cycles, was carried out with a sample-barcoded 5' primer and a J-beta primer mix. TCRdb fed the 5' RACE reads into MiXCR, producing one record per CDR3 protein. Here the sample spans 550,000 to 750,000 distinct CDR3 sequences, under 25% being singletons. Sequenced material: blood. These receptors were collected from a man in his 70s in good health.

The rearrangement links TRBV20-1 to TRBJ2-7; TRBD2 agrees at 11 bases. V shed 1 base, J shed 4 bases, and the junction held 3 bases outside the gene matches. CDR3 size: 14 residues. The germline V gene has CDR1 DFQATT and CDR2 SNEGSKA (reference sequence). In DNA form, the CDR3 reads TGCAGTGCTAGAGGACTAGCGGGACTATACGAGCAGTACTTC. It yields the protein CSARGLAGLYEQYF.

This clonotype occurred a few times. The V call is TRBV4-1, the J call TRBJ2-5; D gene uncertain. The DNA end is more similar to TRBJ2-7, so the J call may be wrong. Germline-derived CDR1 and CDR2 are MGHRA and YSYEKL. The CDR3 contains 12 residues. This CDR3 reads CASRDGSYEQYF. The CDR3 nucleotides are TGCGCCAGCAGGGACGGAAGCTACGAGCAGTACTTC.

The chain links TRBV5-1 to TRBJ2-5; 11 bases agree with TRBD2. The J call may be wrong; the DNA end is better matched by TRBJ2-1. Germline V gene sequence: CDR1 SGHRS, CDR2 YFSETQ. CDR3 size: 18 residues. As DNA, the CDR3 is TGCGCCAGCAGCTCGGGACTAGCGGTATTTCGGACTACCAATGAGCAGTTCTTC. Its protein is CASSSGLAVFRTTNEQFF.

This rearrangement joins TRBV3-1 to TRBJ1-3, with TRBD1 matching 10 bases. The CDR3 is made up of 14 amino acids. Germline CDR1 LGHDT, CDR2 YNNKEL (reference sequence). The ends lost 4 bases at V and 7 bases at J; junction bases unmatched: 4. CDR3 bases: TGTGCCAGCAGCCCGGGACAGGGGCGGAACACCATATATTTT. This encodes CASSPGQGRNTIYF.

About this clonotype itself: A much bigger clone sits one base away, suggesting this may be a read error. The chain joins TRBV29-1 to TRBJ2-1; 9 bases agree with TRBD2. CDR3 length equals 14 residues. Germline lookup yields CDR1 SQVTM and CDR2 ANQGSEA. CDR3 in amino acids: CNVPMAGGPYEQFF. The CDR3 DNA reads TGCAACGTTCCGATGGCGGGAGGGCCCTATGAGCAGTTCTTC.

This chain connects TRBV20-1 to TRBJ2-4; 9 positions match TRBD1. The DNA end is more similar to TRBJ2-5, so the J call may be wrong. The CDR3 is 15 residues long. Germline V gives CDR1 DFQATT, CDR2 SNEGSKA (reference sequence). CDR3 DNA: TGCAGTGCTAGAGATACAGGAACAGGGGGCGAGACCCAGTACTTC. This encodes CSARDTGTGGETQYF.

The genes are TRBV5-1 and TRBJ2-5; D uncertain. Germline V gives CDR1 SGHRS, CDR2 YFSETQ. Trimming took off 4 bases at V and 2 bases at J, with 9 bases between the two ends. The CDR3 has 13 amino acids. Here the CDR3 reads CASSEQIQETQYF. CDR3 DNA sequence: TGCGCCAGCAGCGAGCAGATACAAGAGACCCAGTACTTC.

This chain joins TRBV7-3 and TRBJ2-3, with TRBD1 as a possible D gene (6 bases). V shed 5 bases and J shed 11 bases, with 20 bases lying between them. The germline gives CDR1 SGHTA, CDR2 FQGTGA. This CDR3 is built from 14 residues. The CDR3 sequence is CASSPIPRDTLQYF. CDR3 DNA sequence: TGTGCCAGCAGCCCAATCCCCCGGGACACCCTGCAGTATTTT.

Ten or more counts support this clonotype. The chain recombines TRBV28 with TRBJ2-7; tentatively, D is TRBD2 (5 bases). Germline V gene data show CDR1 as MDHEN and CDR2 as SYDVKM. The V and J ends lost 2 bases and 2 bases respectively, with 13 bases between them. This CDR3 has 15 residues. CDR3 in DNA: TGTGCCAGCAGTTTAGGCCGAGGGCCAGCCTACGAGCAGTACTTC. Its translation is CASSLGRGPAYEQYF.

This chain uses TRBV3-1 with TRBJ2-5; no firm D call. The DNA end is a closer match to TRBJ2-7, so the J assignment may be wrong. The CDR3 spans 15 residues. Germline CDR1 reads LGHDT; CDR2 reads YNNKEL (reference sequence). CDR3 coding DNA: TGTGCCAGCAGCCAAGTCACCCGACCTCCCTACGAGCAGTACTTC. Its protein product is CASSQVTRPPYEQYF.

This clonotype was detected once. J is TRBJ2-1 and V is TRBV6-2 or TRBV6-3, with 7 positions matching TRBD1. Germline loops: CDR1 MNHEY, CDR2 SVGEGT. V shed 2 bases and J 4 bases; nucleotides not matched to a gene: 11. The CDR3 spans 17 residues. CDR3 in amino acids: CASSYPGQDRPYNEQFF. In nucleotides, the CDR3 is TGTGCCAGCAGTTACCCGGGCCAGGACAGGCCATACAATGAGCAGTTCTTC.

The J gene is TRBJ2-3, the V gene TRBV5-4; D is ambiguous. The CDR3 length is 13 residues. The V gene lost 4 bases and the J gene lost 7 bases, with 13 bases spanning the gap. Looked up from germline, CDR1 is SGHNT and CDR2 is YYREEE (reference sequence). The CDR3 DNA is TGTGCCAGCAGCCCCCAAGGGCGACATACGCAGTATTTT. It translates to CASSPQGRHTQYF.

CDR3 amino acids: CASSQLTGGGGEQYF. Written as DNA, the CDR3 is TGTGCCAGCAGCCAATTGACAGGGGGCGGGGGTGAGCAGTACTTC. This chain connects TRBV3-1 to TRBJ2-7; 10 bases are shared with TRBD1. The V and J ends lost 2 bases and 7 bases, in that order; junction bases with no gene match: 8. The germline V gene encodes CDR1 LGHDT and CDR2 YNNKEL (reference sequence). CDR3 length: 15 residues.

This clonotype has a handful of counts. The CDR3 sequence: CSARPGHTQETQYF. The CDR3 DNA reads as TGCAGTGCTAGACCGGGACATACCCAAGAGACCCAGTACTTC. This rearrangement joins TRBV20-1 to TRBJ2-5; D is perhaps TRBD1 (6 bases). The V and J ends lost 2 bases and 1 base respectively, with 11 bases between them. Per germline, CDR1 DFQATT and CDR2 SNEGSKA (reference sequence). The CDR3 has 14 residues.

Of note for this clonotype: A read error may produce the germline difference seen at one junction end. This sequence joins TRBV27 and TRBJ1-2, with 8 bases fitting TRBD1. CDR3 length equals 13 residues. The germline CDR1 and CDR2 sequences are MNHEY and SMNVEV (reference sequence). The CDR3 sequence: CASSATGAYGYPF. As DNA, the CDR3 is TGTGCCAGCAGTGCGACAGGGGCCTATGGCTACCCCTTC.

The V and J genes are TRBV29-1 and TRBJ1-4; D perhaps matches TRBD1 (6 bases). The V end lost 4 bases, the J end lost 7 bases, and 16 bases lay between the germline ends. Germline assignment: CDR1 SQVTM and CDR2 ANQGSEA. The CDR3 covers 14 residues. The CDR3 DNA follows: TGCAGCGTTGGGGGTGGGGGGCTTGGTGAAAAACTGTTTTTT. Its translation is CSVGGGGLGEKLFF. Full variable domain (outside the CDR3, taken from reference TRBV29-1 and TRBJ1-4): SAVISQKPSRDICQRGTSLTIQCQVDSQVTMMFWYRQQPGQSLTLIATANQGSEATYESGFVIDKFPISRPNLTFSTLTVSNMSPEDSSIYLCSVGGGGLGEKLFFGSGTQLSVL.

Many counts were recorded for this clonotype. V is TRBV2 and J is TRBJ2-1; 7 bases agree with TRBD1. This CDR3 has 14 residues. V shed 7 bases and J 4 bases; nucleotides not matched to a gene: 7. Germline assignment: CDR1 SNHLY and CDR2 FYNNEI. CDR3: CASTRDSLYNEQFF. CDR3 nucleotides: TGTGCCAGCACTAGGGACAGCTTATACAATGAGCAGTTCTTC.

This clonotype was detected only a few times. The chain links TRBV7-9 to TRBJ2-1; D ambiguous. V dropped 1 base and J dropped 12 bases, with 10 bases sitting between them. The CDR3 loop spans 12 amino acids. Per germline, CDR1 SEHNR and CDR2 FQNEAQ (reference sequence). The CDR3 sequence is CASSLDFATQFF. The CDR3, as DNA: TGTGCCAGCAGCTTAGACTTCGCGACGCAGTTCTTC.

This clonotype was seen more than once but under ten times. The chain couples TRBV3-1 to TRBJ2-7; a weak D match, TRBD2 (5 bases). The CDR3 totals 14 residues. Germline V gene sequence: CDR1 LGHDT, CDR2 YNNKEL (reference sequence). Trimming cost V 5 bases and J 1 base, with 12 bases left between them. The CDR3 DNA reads TGTGCCAGCAGCAGGCGGAGCGGATCCTACGAGCAGTACTTC. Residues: CASSRRSGSYEQYF.

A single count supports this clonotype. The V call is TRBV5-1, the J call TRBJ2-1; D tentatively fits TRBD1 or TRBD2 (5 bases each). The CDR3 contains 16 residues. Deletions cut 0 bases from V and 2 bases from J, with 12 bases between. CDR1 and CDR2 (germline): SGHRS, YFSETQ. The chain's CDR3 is CASSLEGPGTYNEQFF. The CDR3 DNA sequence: TGCGCCAGCAGCTTGGAGGGACCGGGAACCTACAATGAGCAGTTCTTC.

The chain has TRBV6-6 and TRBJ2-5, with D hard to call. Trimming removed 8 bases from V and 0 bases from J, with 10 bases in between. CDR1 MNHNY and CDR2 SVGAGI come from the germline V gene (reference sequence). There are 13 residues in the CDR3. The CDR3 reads CASEWGNQETQYF. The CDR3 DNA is TGTGCCAGCGAGTGGGGAAACCAAGAGACCCAGTACTTC.

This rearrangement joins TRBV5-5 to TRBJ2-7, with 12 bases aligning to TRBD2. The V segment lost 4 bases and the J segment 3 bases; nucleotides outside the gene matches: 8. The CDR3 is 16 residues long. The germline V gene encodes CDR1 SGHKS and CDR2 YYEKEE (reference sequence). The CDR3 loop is CASSPRTSGKFYEQYF. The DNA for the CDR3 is TGTGCCAGCAGCCCCCGGACTAGCGGGAAGTTCTACGAGCAGTACTTC.

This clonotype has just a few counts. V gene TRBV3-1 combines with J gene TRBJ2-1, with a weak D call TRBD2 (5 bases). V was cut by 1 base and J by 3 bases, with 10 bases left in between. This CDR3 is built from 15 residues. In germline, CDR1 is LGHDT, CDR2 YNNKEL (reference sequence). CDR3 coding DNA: TGTGCCAGCAGCCAAGGGGAGATGAGCTACAATGAGCAGTTCTTC. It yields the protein CASSQGEMSYNEQFF.

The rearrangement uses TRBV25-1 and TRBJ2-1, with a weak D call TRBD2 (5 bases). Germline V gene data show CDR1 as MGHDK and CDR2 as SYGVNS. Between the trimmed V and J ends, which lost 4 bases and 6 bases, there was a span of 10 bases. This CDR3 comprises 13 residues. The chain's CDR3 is CASSAGFSNEQFF. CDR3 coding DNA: TGTGCCAGCAGTGCGGGATTTTCCAATGAGCAGTTCTTC.

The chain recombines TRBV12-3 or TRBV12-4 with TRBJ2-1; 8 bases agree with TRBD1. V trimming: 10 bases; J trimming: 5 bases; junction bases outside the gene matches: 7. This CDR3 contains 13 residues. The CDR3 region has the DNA TGTGCCATCACTTGGACAGGGAACAATGAGCAGTTCTTC. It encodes CAITWTGNNEQFF.

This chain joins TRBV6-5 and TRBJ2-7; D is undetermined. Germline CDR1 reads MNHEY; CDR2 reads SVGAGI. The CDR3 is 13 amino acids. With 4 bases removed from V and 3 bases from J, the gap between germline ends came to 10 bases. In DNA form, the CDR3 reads TGTGCCAGCAGTTTTGGAGCCGTCTACGAGCAGTACTTC. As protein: CASSFGAVYEQYF.

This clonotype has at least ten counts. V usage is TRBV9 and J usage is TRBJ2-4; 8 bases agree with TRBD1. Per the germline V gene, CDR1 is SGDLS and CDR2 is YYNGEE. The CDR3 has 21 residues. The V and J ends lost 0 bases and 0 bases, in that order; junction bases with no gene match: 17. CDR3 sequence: CASSVVGQGALLSQAKNIQYF. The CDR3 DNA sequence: TGTGCCAGCAGCGTAGTCGGGCAGGGGGCTCTCCTTTCTCAAGCCAAAAACATTCAGTACTTC.